These 11 T cell receptor beta chains were all obtained from the same sample, sequenced in a study of blood T cells in healthy people across ages (dated by TCRdb to between 2014 and 2017). The library was prepared using 5' RACE. Sequencing relied on an Illumina HiSeq 2500. A second PCR of about 6 to 11 cycles was performed with a sample-barcoded 5' primer and a J-beta primer mix. The raw public reads went through TCRdb reprocessing: fastp at Q25, MiXCR clone calling, in-frame beta chains kept. Here each entry gathers all rows of one CDR3 protein and keeps the most common genes and DNA. This sample lists about 1.4 million distinct CDR3 sequences; around 55% were detected once. The ten top clones hold 6.5% to 8.5% of the sample. Sample: blood. These receptors came from a man between 18 and 29 years old in good health.

The chain links TRBV28 to TRBJ2-1; 9 nucleotides agree with TRBD2. The CDR3 extends over 14 amino acids. V gave up 4 bases and J gave up 5 bases; unmatched junction bases: 3. The germline V gene has CDR1 MDHEN and CDR2 SYDVKM. The DNA of the CDR3 is TGTGCCAGCAGTTCAGTAGCGGGGGACAATGAGCAGTTCTTC. It encodes CASSSVAGDNEQFF.

The chain is built from TRBV25-1 and TRBJ2-1; a possible D gene is TRBD1 (6 bases). Trimming removed 8 bases at V and 4 bases at J, with 9 bases between. This CDR3 is 12 amino acids long. The germline V gene encodes CDR1 MGHDK and CDR2 SYGVNS. The CDR3: CASADSYNEQFF. CDR3 coding DNA: TGTGCCAGCGCGGACAGTTACAATGAGCAGTTCTTC. Using reference TRBV25-1 and TRBJ2-1 for the parts outside the CDR3, the full variable domain is EADIYQTPRYLVIGTGKKITLECSQTMGHDKMYWYQQDPGMELHLIHYSYGVNSTEKGDLSSESTVSRIRTEHFPLTLESARPSHTSQYLCASADSYNEQFFGPGTRLTVL.

This sequence joins TRBV3-1 and TRBJ2-7, with TRBD2 matching over 7 bases. The CDR3 runs to 15 residues. With V trimmed by 0 bases and J by 2 bases, 4 bases remained unmatched. CDR1 is LGHDT and CDR2 is YNNKEL in the germline V gene (reference sequence). CDR3 amino acids: CASSQDQAGTYEQYF. CDR3 DNA: TGTGCCAGCAGCCAAGACCAAGCGGGGACCTACGAGCAGTACTTC.

This rearrangement joins TRBV29-1 to TRBJ2-7; 10 bases agree with TRBD2. The assigned J gene may be wrong: the sequence end matches TRBJ2-5 better. CDR3 length: 15 residues. CDR1 is SQVTM and CDR2 is ANQGSEA in the germline V gene. CDR3 amino acids: CSVALAGDEEETQYF. For the CDR3, the DNA is TGCAGCGTCGCTCTAGCGGGGGATGAGGAAGAGACCCAGTACTTC.

In its sample, this clonotype was seen a few times. The chain links TRBV4-2 to TRBJ1-1, with D tentatively TRBD1 (6 bases). V was trimmed by 1 base and J by 1 base, leaving 10 bases between them. Germline lookup yields CDR1 LGHNA and CDR2 YNFKEQ. This CDR3 region has 15 residues. This chain's CDR3 is CASSQAKTGNTEAFF. Written as DNA, the CDR3 is TGTGCCAGCAGCCAAGCCAAGACAGGGAACACTGAAGCTTTCTTT.

The chain is built from TRBV20-1 and TRBJ2-3, with 9 bases lining up with TRBD2. With V trimmed by 3 bases and J by 2 bases, 6 bases remained unmatched. Germline-derived CDR1 and CDR2 are DFQATT and SNEGSKA (reference sequence). This CDR3 is built from 15 residues. The CDR3 reads CSASSREGLTDTQYF. In DNA, the CDR3 is TGCAGTGCTAGTTCGCGGGAGGGCCTCACAGATACGCAGTATTTT.

This rearrangement joins TRBV7-6 to TRBJ1-6, with 7 nucleotides matching TRBD1. V gave up 1 base and J gave up 8 bases; unmatched junction bases: 2. Germline V gives CDR1 SGHVS, CDR2 FNYEAQ. This CDR3 spans 14 amino acids. Here the CDR3 reads CASSLGDRDSPLHF. For the CDR3, the DNA is TGTGCCAGCAGCTTAGGGGACAGAGATTCACCCCTCCACTTT.

The rearrangement joins TRBV7-2 to TRBJ2-5; TRBD2 aligns across 8 bases. Per germline, CDR1 SGHTA and CDR2 FQGNSA. V trimming: 1 base; J trimming: 11 bases; junction bases outside the gene matches: 18. The CDR3 sequence is 17 residues long. The CDR3 loop reads CASSLGSFLAGGLEQYF. The CDR3 coding sequence is TGTGCCAGCAGCTTAGGGTCGTTTCTGGCGGGGGGCTTAGAGCAGTACTTC.

The gene calls are TRBV4-2 and TRBJ2-1; 8 nucleotides line up with TRBD2. The J call is doubtful: the DNA matches TRBJ2-7 better. The CDR3 sequence is 15 residues long. CDR1 is LGHNA and CDR2 is YNFKEQ in the germline V gene. This CDR3 is CASSQAGTRSNEQYF. The CDR3 nucleotides read TGTGCCAGCAGCCAAGCCGGGACTAGGAGTAATGAGCAGTACTTC.

The rearrangement uses TRBV27 and TRBJ2-1, with TRBD2 matching 9 bases. The ends lost 2 bases at V and 2 bases at J; junction bases unmatched: 4. Germline CDR1 is MNHEY and CDR2 is SMNVEV (reference sequence). CDR3 length equals 16 residues. As DNA, the CDR3 is TGTGCCAGCAGTTTACCCGGGACTAGCACCTACAATGAGCAGTTCTTC. Translation: CASSLPGTSTYNEQFF.

J is TRBJ2-3 and V is TRBV29-1; D gene uncertain. V was trimmed by 4 bases and J by 2 bases, leaving 10 bases between them. The germline CDR1 and CDR2 sequences are SQVTM and ANQGSEA. This CDR3 is 13 amino acids long. CDR3 sequence: CSVGKATTDTQYF. CDR3 nucleotide sequence: TGCAGCGTTGGGAAGGCTACCACAGATACGCAGTATTTT.